This T cell receptor beta chain was captured in a study of radiation and T cells in renal cell carcinoma. This clone was seen a few times. The antigen is unknown. V lost 8 bases to trimming and J lost 5 bases, with 27 bases between them. This CDR3 is 17 amino acids long. The germline V gene has CDR1 MGHRA and CDR2 YSYEKL. This table comes from immunoSEQ multiplex PCR, and its TCRdb copy is limited to in-frame clones, with some not included. The table shows over 85,000 clones, with about 85% occurring only once. Study-wide results and caveats: Top tumor clonotypes rose in blood 2 weeks post-radiation, then contracted.

Time point here: blood 4 weeks post-SBRT, at nephrectomy. Treatment noted: 15 Gy SBRT to primary tumor, nephrectomy 4 weeks later. Nephrectomy followed 15 Gy stereotactic body radiation by 4 weeks. This clonotype originated in a man aged 45 to 65 with renal cell carcinoma. The V gene is TRBV4-1, the J gene TRBJ2-5, with a possible D match to TRBD2 (6 bases). Here the sequenced sample was blood, taken from a patient whose treatment included radiotherapy and nephrectomy. The DNA of the CDR3 is TGCGCCAGCCGCGATACTAAAGTCGGGACTTCAGTCGAGACCCAGTACTTC. Its translation is CASRDTKVGTSVETQYF.